This record covers a single T cell receptor beta chain. Original processing notes: Scientists estimated how many nucleated cells there were by amplifying reference gene primers. The method was immunoSEQ multiplex PCR; TCRdb's version includes in-frame clones alone and lacks a portion of them. The V and J calls and clone size were taken over from that table, and D and trimming were inferred from the DNA. The profile shows 200,000 to 250,000 clones, roughly 80% of them singletons. This entry comes from a study of blood T cell repertoires in COVID-19. The V gene's germline CDR1 is SGHRS and CDR2 YFSETQ. Trimming took 1 base from V and 6 from J, leaving 13 bases between them. This CDR3 has 15 residues.

The receptor comes from a woman aged 45-60 years with acute or convalescent COVID-19. The V and J genes are TRBV5-1 and TRBJ2-2; D may be TRBD1 (6 bases). The sequencing input was peripheral blood. CDR3 in amino acids: CASSLLSQGPGELFF. For the CDR3, the DNA is TGCGCCAGCAGCTTGTTATCCCAGGGGCCCGGGGAGCTGTTTTTT.